Below are 27 T cell receptor beta chains sequenced from a single sample in a study of blood T cells in healthy people across ages. The authors ran a second PCR of 7 to 11 cycles using a sample-barcoded 5' primer and a J-beta primer mix. Using its own MiXCR run on the 5' RACE reads, TCRdb lists one record per CDR3 protein. The table has over 1.5 million distinct CDR3 sequences, less than 50% seen once. The specimen was blood. Source of these receptors: a woman aged 40 to 50 in good health.

The chain uses TRBV13 and TRBJ2-3; no definite D call. CDR3 length: 14 residues. V was clipped by 7 bases and J by 0 bases, with 11 bases between them. CDR1 and CDR2 from the germline V gene are PRHDT and FYEKMQ (reference sequence). The CDR3 region has the DNA TGTGCCAGCACTACACCTGGAAGCACAGATACGCAGTATTTT. Protein sequence: CASTTPGSTDTQYF.

This chain's CDR3 is CASSWRGDSTDTQYF. CDR3 sequence (DNA): TGTGCCAGCAGCTGGCGGGGGGATAGTACAGATACGCAGTATTTT. The chain links TRBV7-2 to TRBJ2-3; 8 nucleotides line up with TRBD2. Unmatched junction bases numbered 6, after V lost 4 bases and J lost 3 bases. The V gene's germline CDR1 is SGHTA and CDR2 FQGNSA. The CDR3 totals 15 residues.

Worth noting for this clonotype: A much more abundant neighbour one base away suggests this may be a read error. This sequence joins TRBV7-9 and TRBJ2-7; 10 nucleotides match TRBD1. Germline V gives CDR1 SEHNR, CDR2 FQNEAQ (reference sequence). Unmatched junction bases numbered 12, after V lost 6 bases and J lost 7 bases. There are 15 residues in the CDR3. The chain's CDR3 is CASSPGTGVSNEQYF. The CDR3 nucleotides are TGTGCCAGCAGTCCCGGGACAGGGGTTAGCAATGAGCAGTACTTC.

This clonotype was seen a few times. V is TRBV6-6 and J is TRBJ2-7; 8 nucleotides align to TRBD1. V shed 9 bases and J 6 bases; nucleotides not matched to a gene: 10. CDR1 is MNHNY, CDR2 SVGAGI, per germline (reference sequence). The CDR3 is 13 residues long. CDR3 sequence: CASKETGVGEQYF. In DNA, the CDR3 is TGTGCCAGTAAAGAGACAGGGGTTGGCGAGCAGTACTTC.

The chain recombines TRBV5-5 with TRBJ1-5; D is undetermined. Germline CDR1 reads SGHKS; CDR2 reads YYEKEE (reference sequence). Trimming cost V 3 bases and J 7 bases, with 14 bases left between them. The CDR3 is made up of 14 amino acids. CDR3 loop: CASSSQGSGQPQHF. Written as DNA, the CDR3 is TGTGCCAGCAGCTCACAAGGGTCTGGACAGCCCCAGCATTTT.

This clonotype was picked up a small number of times. V usage is TRBV27 and J usage is TRBJ2-4; D is possibly TRBD1 (5 bases). This CDR3 has 15 amino acids. Germline V gene data show CDR1 as MNHEY and CDR2 as SMNVEV (reference sequence). Trimming took 2 bases from V and 1 from J, leaving 9 bases between them. The CDR3 DNA is TGTGCCAGCAGTTTACGGTCAGGGGCCAAAAACATTCAGTACTTC. Translation gives CASSLRSGAKNIQYF.

The chain carries TRBV5-6 and TRBJ2-3; D is unclear. Germline assignment: CDR1 SGHDT and CDR2 YYEEEE. The CDR3 covers 16 residues. Trimming took 0 bases from V and 1 from J, leaving 12 bases between them. CDR3 amino acids: CASSLVATGRTDTQYF. CDR3 DNA sequence: TGTGCCAGCAGCTTGGTGGCCACTGGACGCACAGATACGCAGTATTTT.

This clonotype has just one count. V is TRBV6-5 and J is TRBJ1-2; 9 nucleotides align to TRBD1. CDR1 is MNHEY and CDR2 is SVGAGI in the germline V gene. With V trimmed by 5 bases and J by 8 bases, 6 bases remained unmatched. The CDR3 contains 13 residues. The CDR3: CASSQGQGWGYTF. In nucleotides, the CDR3 is TGTGCCAGCAGTCAGGGACAGGGTTGGGGCTACACCTTC.

CDR3 amino acids: CSVVWTNGPQHF. CDR3 DNA: TGCAGCGTTGTTTGGACTAATGGGCCCCAGCATTTT. This rearrangement joins TRBV29-1 to TRBJ1-5; D is undetermined. The V and J ends lost 4 bases and 9 bases respectively, with 13 bases between them. The CDR3 sequence is 12 residues long. The germline gives CDR1 SQVTM, CDR2 ANQGSEA.

The chain has TRBV11-2 and TRBJ2-1; D may be TRBD2 (6 bases). The CDR3 has 14 amino acids. V gave up 4 bases and J gave up 1 base, with 8 bases separating them. The germline gives CDR1 SGHAT, CDR2 FQNNGV. In DNA, the CDR3 is TGTGCCAGCAGCTGGAGGGGTTCCTACAATGAGCAGTTCTTC. This sequence encodes CASSWRGSYNEQFF.

V is TRBV13 and J is TRBJ1-1; maybe TRBD1 (6 bases). Trimming took off 3 bases at V and 0 bases at J, with 14 bases between the two ends. There are 16 residues in the CDR3. The germline gives CDR1 PRHDT, CDR2 FYEKMQ (reference sequence). The CDR3 loop is CASSFPAGAVNTEAFF. The CDR3 bases are TGTGCCAGCAGCTTTCCGGCAGGGGCCGTGAACACTGAAGCTTTCTTT. The full variable domain, with the rest looked up from reference TRBV13 and TRBJ1-1, is AAGVIQSPRHLIKEKRETATLKCYPIPRHDTVYWYQQGPGQDPQFLISFYEKMQSDKGSIPDRFSAQQFSDYHSELNMSSLELGDSALYFCASSFPAGAVNTEAFFGQGTRLTVV.

This clonotype has only a few counts. The V and J genes are TRBV24-1 and TRBJ2-3, with 8 bases aligning to TRBD1. V shed 7 bases and J 0 bases; nucleotides not matched to a gene: 8. Germline V CDR1 and CDR2: KGHDR, SFDVKD. The CDR3 length is 16 residues. The CDR3 sequence: CATSRQGTSSTDTQYF. The CDR3 bases are TGTGCCACCAGCCGACAGGGGACCTCTAGCACAGATACGCAGTATTTT.

The rearrangement links TRBV7-2 to TRBJ2-7; 9 bases line up with TRBD1. Losses at the gene ends were 4 bases for V and 7 bases for J; bases not matched to a gene: 5. The CDR3 has 13 amino acids. Germline CDR1 is SGHTA and CDR2 is FQGNSA. CDR3 sequence: CASSYRGPEEQYF. CDR3 bases: TGTGCCAGCAGCTACAGGGGGCCCGAGGAGCAGTACTTC.

This chain links TRBV6-5 with TRBJ2-5; possibly TRBD2 for D (7 bases). CDR1 and CDR2 (germline): MNHEY, SVGAGI. The length of the CDR3 is 18 residues. V lost 0 bases and J lost 11, with 28 bases in between. Here the CDR3 DNA reads TGTGCCAGCAGTTACTCGAAGGGAGGGGGACCCCTCGGCAGTGGGCAGTACTTC. This translates into CASSYSKGGGPLGSGQYF.

This clonotype showed up just a few times. The V and J genes are TRBV7-9 and TRBJ1-4, with no clear D. Trimming shortened V by 5 bases and J by 5 bases, and 12 bases separated the two germline ends. The CDR3 spans 14 residues. Germline lookup yields CDR1 SEHNR and CDR2 FQNEAQ (reference sequence). The CDR3 sequence is CASSPRTENEKLFF. The CDR3, as DNA: TGTGCCAGCAGCCCTCGGACTGAAAATGAAAAACTGTTTTTT.

This clonotype was observed a handful of times. The chain combines TRBV15 with TRBJ2-3, with TRBD2 matching 11 bases. The J segment lost 4 bases and the V segment lost 0 bases, leaving 3 bases of the junction unmatched. Germline CDR1 reads LNHNV; CDR2 reads YYDKDF (reference sequence). CDR3 length equals 16 residues. CDR3 nucleotides: TGTGCCACCAGCAGAGAACTAGCGGGGGTGGCAGATACGCAGTATTTT. Translation gives CATSRELAGVADTQYF.

The genes are TRBV20-1 and TRBJ2-7; D is perhaps TRBD1 (5 bases). The CDR3 has 13 residues. Germline values: CDR1 DFQATT, CDR2 SNEGSKA (reference sequence). Trimming removed 3 bases at V and 1 base at J, with 10 bases between. The CDR3 bases are TGCAGTGCTAGTAGACAGAATTCCTACGAGCAGTACTTC. It translates to CSASRQNSYEQYF.

This chain connects TRBV7-8 to TRBJ2-4, with TRBD2 identical over 9 bases. The length of the CDR3 is 17 residues. After removal of 0 bases from V and 0 bases from J, the junction contained 3 bases not matched to a gene. The germline V gene has CDR1 SGHVS and CDR2 FQNEAQ. The CDR3 sequence is CASSLASGGLAKNIQYF. Written as DNA, the CDR3 is TGTGCCAGCAGCTTAGCTAGCGGGGGTCTAGCCAAAAACATTCAGTACTTC.

In this sample, this clonotype turned up a few times. As DNA, the CDR3 is TGTGCCAGCAGCTTAGGGCAGGGGGGGATCCAAGAGACCCAGTACTTC. Encoded protein: CASSLGQGGIQETQYF. The V call is TRBV7-2, the J call TRBJ2-5; D possibly uses TRBD1 or TRBD2 (7 bases each). Germline V gene sequence: CDR1 SGHTA, CDR2 FQGNSA. Trimming stripped 1 base from V and 1 base from J, with 13 bases between. CDR3 size: 16 residues.

The chain recombines TRBV12-3 or TRBV12-4 with TRBJ1-5; D is unclear. This CDR3 contains 13 residues. V dropped 5 bases and J dropped 3 bases, with 8 bases sitting between them. CDR3 nucleotides: TGTGCCAGCAGTCACAGTGACAATCAGCCCCAGCATTTT. Translating it yields CASSHSDNQPQHF.

This chain joins TRBV4-1 and TRBJ1-1; 7 positions match TRBD1. The CDR3 length is 13 residues. The trim removed 1 base at V and 11 bases at J, leaving 7 bases unmatched. Germline V lookup: CDR1 MGHRA, CDR2 YSYEKL. The DNA for the CDR3 is TGCGCCAGCAGCCAAGTAAAGGGGGCACGGGCTTTCTTT. Protein product: CASSQVKGARAFF.

The rearrangement uses TRBV4-3 and TRBJ2-5; 7 nucleotides agree with TRBD1. Germline CDR1 LGHNA, CDR2 YSLEER. The trim removed 0 bases at V and 7 bases at J, leaving 5 bases unmatched. The CDR3 is 14 residues long. The DNA of the CDR3 is TGCGCCAGCAGCCAAGATGTCACAGGGGCGACCCAGTACTTC. This sequence encodes CASSQDVTGATQYF.

This CDR3 is CASSQESRTNTDTQYF. The CDR3 DNA reads as TGTGCCAGCAGCCAAGAAAGTAGGACGAACACAGATACGCAGTATTTT. The rearrangement uses TRBV3-1 and TRBJ2-3; the D is unclear. The CDR3 is 16 residues long. The germline V gene has CDR1 LGHDT and CDR2 YNNKEL (reference sequence). V was shortened by 0 bases and J by 2 bases, with 12 bases between the two germline ends.

The gene calls are TRBV6-5 and TRBJ2-1; 8 nucleotides line up with TRBD2. The V gene's germline CDR1 is MNHEY and CDR2 SVGAGI. The CDR3 consists of 14 residues. V lost 2 bases to trimming and J lost 5 bases; unmatched junction nucleotides: 2. The CDR3 here is CASSYVTSDNEQFF. CDR3 DNA sequence: TGTGCCAGCAGTTACGTGACTAGCGACAATGAGCAGTTCTTC.

This sequence joins TRBV20-1 and TRBJ2-1; 7 bases map to TRBD2. The closer fit of TRBJ2-7 to the DNA end suggests the J call may be wrong. Germline CDR1 and CDR2: DFQATT and SNEGSKA (reference sequence). The CDR3 is 17 residues long. The CDR3 sequence: CSARILTSGVSYNEQYF. CDR3 nucleotide sequence: TGCAGTGCTAGAATACTCACCAGCGGGGTCTCCTACAATGAGCAGTACTTC.

The rearrangement links TRBV7-9 to TRBJ1-6; no clear D gene. Germline CDR1 and CDR2: SEHNR and FQNEAQ (reference sequence). V was clipped by 5 bases and J by 7 bases, with 12 bases between them. This CDR3 region has 14 residues. CDR3 region: CASSHSSRNSPLHF. The CDR3, as DNA: TGTGCCAGCAGCCACAGCTCCAGGAATTCACCCCTCCACTTT.

The rearrangement uses TRBV25-1 and TRBJ2-3; D assignment may be TRBD1 or TRBD2 (5 bases each). Trimming pared 5 bases from V and 1 base from J, leaving 13 bases between. Germline V gives CDR1 MGHDK, CDR2 SYGVNS. This CDR3 comprises 15 residues. The CDR3 loop reads CASSPPGTGTDTQYF. The CDR3 DNA follows: TGTGCCAGCAGTCCCCCCGGGACGGGCACAGATACGCAGTATTTT.